The T cell receptor (beta chain) under discussion was sequenced for a study of T-cell reconstitution after alpha-beta-depleted transplantation in children. It was with unique molecular identifiers that the TCRbeta library was prepared. TCRdb reprocessed the PCR reads via MiXCR and lists one record per CDR3 protein. Among a few hundred thousand distinct CDR3 sequences listed, over 25% were seen once. Whole-study results and caveats: T-cell numbers and diversity, one year after transplant, stemmed largely from T cells that were newly produced. Where alpha-beta T cells came from about two months after transplant was reportedly several hundred expanded graft clones.

V was cut by 1 base and J by 4 bases, with 13 bases left in between. This CDR3 is 15 amino acids long. In germline, CDR1 is SGHTA, CDR2 FQGNSA. Regarding this clonotype: Antigen: not known.

The material was PBMCs, obtained before TCRalphabeta/CD19-depleted stem cell transplant. The source is a boy younger than two with Wiskott-Aldrich syndrome, due to receive a stem cell transplant. The V gene is TRBV7-2, the J gene TRBJ2-5, with D unclear. The CDR3 loop is CASSLGAGRSETQYF. As DNA, the CDR3 is TGTGCCAGCAGCTTAGGAGCAGGTCGGTCAGAGACCCAGTACTTC.